This T cell receptor (beta chain) was recorded in a study of identical twins. Broader study findings: Conclusions leaned on cross-sectional statistical analysis and did not track the same donors over time. One should note that invariant MAIT and iNKT cells could partly confound zero-insertion analyses. Sharing of beta out-of-frame sequences by twins showed a weaker excess. Models predicted less out-of-frame TCR alpha sharing in monozygotic twins than was found.

In TCRdb, the 5' RACE reads were re-called with MiXCR into one record per CDR3 protein. The sample lists about 220,000 distinct CDR3 sequences, roughly a tenth occurring once. At least ten counts were recorded for this clonotype. What it binds is unknown. J was trimmed by 10 bases and V by 7 bases; bases with no gene match: 7. In germline, CDR1 is SNHLY, CDR2 FYNNEI. The CDR3 is 12 amino acids. Material for sequencing was memory (CD45RO+) T cells sorted from blood. The sequence was collected from a woman between 18 and 30 years old in good health. The rearrangement links TRBV2 to TRBJ2-3; 8 bases line up with TRBD1. The CDR3 DNA reads TGTGCCAGCATTATCGGACAGGGTGCGCAGTATTTT. Its protein is CASIIGQGAQYF.